Described below is a single T cell receptor (beta chain) sequence and its context. The TCR libraries each used total RNA (roughly 4,000 ng per library). One entry per CDR3 protein, without DNA, is what TCRdb gives after re-calling the 5' RACE reads. Here the sample table reports about 170,000 distinct CDR3 sequences. The data derive from a study of monozygotic twins with inflammatory bowel disease. CDR1 is SGHTA, CDR2 FQGNSA, per germline. This CDR3 contains 14 residues. Per donor, less than 3 ml of blood was collected and frozen. What was sequenced was blood. This TCR was recovered from a human donor with ulcerative colitis or Crohn's disease, or a healthy co-twin of an affected twin (not recorded which). V and J are TRBV7-2 and TRBJ1-5. CDR3 protein: CASSLMLLNQPQHF.